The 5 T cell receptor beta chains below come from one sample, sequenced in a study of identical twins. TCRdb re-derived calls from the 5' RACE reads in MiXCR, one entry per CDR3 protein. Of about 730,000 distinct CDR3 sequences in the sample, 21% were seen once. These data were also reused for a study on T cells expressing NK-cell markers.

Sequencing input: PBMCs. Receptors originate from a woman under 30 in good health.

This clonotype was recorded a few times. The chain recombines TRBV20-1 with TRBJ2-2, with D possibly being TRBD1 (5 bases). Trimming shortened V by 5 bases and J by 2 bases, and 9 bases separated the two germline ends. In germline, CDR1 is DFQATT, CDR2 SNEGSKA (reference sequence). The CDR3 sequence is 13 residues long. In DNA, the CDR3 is TGCAGTGCTCCCCAGGGTAACACCGGGGAGCTGTTTTTT. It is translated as CSAPQGNTGELFF.

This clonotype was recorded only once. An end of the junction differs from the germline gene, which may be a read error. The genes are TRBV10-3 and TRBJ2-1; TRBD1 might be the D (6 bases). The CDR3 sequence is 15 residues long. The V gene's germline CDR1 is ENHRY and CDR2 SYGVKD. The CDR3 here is CAVSESGLQGNEQFF. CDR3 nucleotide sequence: TGTGCCGTCAGTGAGTCGGGGTTACAGGGCAATGAGCAGTTCTTC.

CDR3 amino acids: CASSLFWEGGQYF. CDR3 in DNA: TGTGCCAGCAGTTTATTTTGGGAAGGTGGGCAGTACTTC. The chain combines TRBV12-3 or TRBV12-4 with TRBJ2-7; D not certain. V was shortened by 2 bases and J by 9 bases, with 14 bases between the two germline ends. This CDR3 has 13 amino acids.

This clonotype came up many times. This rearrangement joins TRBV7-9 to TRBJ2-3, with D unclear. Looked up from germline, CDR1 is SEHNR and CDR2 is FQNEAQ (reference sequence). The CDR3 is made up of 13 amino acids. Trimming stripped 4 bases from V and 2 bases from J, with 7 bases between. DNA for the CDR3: TGTGCCAGCAGCTGGGGTTACACAGATACGCAGTATTTT. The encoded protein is CASSWGYTDTQYF.

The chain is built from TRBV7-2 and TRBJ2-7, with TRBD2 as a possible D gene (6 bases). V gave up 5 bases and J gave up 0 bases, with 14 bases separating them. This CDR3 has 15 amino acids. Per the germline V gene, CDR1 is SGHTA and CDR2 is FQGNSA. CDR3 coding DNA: TGTGCCAGCAGCGTCCGAGGAGGGAGCTCCTACGAGCAGTACTTC. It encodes CASSVRGGSSYEQYF.